The next 14 T cell receptor beta chains were all read from a single sample in a study of monozygotic twins with cystic fibrosis. The data were produced by immunoSEQ multiplex PCR, yet TCRdb's version contains in-frame clones alone and is incomplete. The table has 12,000 to 15,000 clones, 85% to 90% seen once; the top ten hold less than 0.8%. The sample comprised blood. These receptors all stem from a boy aged 5-17 years with cystic fibrosis.

The rearrangement joins TRBV30 to TRBJ2-1, with D possibly being TRBD2 (5 bases). The germline CDR1 and CDR2 sequences are GTSNPN and SVGIG (reference sequence). V lost 0 bases and J lost 7, with 7 bases in between. CDR3 length: 12 amino acids. The chain's CDR3 is CAWSVLVNEQFF. Here the CDR3 DNA reads TGTGCCTGGAGTGTACTAGTGAATGAGCAGTTCTTC.

The genes are TRBV9 and TRBJ2-2; D remains ambiguous. The CDR3 runs to 13 residues. Germline loops: CDR1 SGDLS, CDR2 YYNGEE. Trimming stripped 2 bases from V and 3 bases from J, with 5 bases between. The CDR3 DNA is TGTGCCAGCAGCGTTGCCGACACCGGGGAGCTGTTTTTT. Translated, it gives CASSVADTGELFF.

V is TRBV28 and J is TRBJ2-1; possibly TRBD1 for D (6 bases). This CDR3 contains 13 residues. Per germline, CDR1 MDHEN and CDR2 SYDVKM. V was clipped by 5 bases and J by 9 bases, with 14 bases between them. This chain's CDR3 is CASSHHLGGEQFF. In DNA, the CDR3 is TGTGCCAGCAGTCATCATTTAGGGGGTGAGCAGTTCTTC.

This clone has just a few counts. The chain joins TRBV19 to TRBJ2-4; maybe TRBD2 (5 bases). CDR1 LNHDA and CDR2 SQIVND come from the germline V gene (reference sequence). Between the trimmed V and J ends, which lost 2 bases and 2 bases, there was a span of 13 bases. This CDR3 contains 16 residues. As DNA, the CDR3 is TGTGCCAGTAGTATAACCGGGGTCGGGACCAAAAACATTCAGTACTTC. It is translated as CASSITGVGTKNIQYF.

This chain uses TRBV5-1 with TRBJ2-7, with 7 bases fitting TRBD1. The CDR3 length is 16 residues. Trimming took 3 bases from V and 4 from J; bases not matched to a gene: 13. CDR1 is SGHRS and CDR2 is YFSETQ in the germline V gene. The CDR3 here is CASSSFSGQDSYEQYF. The CDR3 DNA reads TGCGCCAGCAGCTCATTCAGTGGACAGGATAGTTACGAGCAGTACTTC.

J is TRBJ2-1 and V is TRBV7-9, with 8 nucleotides matching TRBD2. CDR1 is SEHNR and CDR2 is FQNEAQ in the germline V gene (reference sequence). V lost 5 bases and J lost 6; bases outside the gene matches: 15. The CDR3 is 17 amino acids. In nucleotides, the CDR3 is TGTGCCAGCAGCCCAGGACTAGCCCTATTTATCGGCAATGAGCAGTTCTTC. This translates into CASSPGLALFIGNEQFF.

V gene TRBV6-5 combines with J gene TRBJ1-5; TRBD1 is a possible D gene (5 bases). V was clipped by 4 bases and J by 3 bases, with 7 bases between them. CDR3 length: 13 amino acids. Per germline, CDR1 MNHEY and CDR2 SVGAGI. Here the CDR3 reads CASSSGNNQPQHF. The CDR3 DNA follows: TGTGCCAGCAGTTCAGGGAACAATCAGCCCCAGCATTTT.

V usage is TRBV5-1 and J usage is TRBJ2-1, with D hard to call. The germline V gene encodes CDR1 SGHRS and CDR2 YFSETQ. The CDR3 sequence is 14 residues long. V lost 4 bases to trimming and J lost 4 bases, with 12 bases between them. CDR3: CASSLSEPYNEQFF. The CDR3 nucleotides are TGCGCCAGCAGCCTAAGCGAGCCTTACAATGAGCAGTTCTTC.

The chain employs TRBV19 and TRBJ2-2; D remains ambiguous. Trimming removed 5 bases at V and 6 bases at J, with 10 bases between. Germline lookup yields CDR1 LNHDA and CDR2 SQIVND (reference sequence). This CDR3 has 13 amino acids. CDR3 in DNA: TGTGCCAGTAGTCTACCCTCAGCCGGGGAGCTGTTTTTT. Residues: CASSLPSAGELFF. The full variable domain, its missing parts supplied by reference TRBV19 and TRBJ2-2, is DGGITQSPKYLFRKEGQNVTLSCEQNLNHDAMYWYRQDPGQGLRLIYYSQIVNDFQKGDIAEGYSVSREKKESFPLTVTSAQKNPTAFYLCASSLPSAGELFFGEGSRLTVL.

The chain couples TRBV2 to TRBJ2-3; 9 positions match TRBD2. Germline CDR1 SNHLY, CDR2 FYNNEI. V trimming: 3 bases; J trimming: 2 bases; junction bases outside the gene matches: 6. The CDR3 has 16 amino acids. CDR3 sequence reads: CASSDFGGRVTDTQYF. The CDR3 DNA is TGTGCCAGCAGTGATTTCGGCGGGAGGGTCACAGATACGCAGTATTTT.

This clone was recorded a few times. This sequence joins TRBV27 and TRBJ2-7; 9 nucleotides align to TRBD2. The trim removed 4 bases at V and 4 bases at J, leaving 8 bases unmatched. The CDR3 consists of 15 residues. The germline V gene encodes CDR1 MNHEY and CDR2 SMNVEV (reference sequence). CDR3 DNA: TGTGCCAGCAGTTATAGCGGGGGACCGATTTACGAGCAGTACTTC. It encodes CASSYSGGPIYEQYF.

This clone was picked up one time. This chain uses TRBV2 with TRBJ2-1; 8 bases agree with TRBD2. V shed 3 bases, J shed 5 bases, and the junction held 6 bases outside the gene matches. The CDR3 is made up of 15 amino acids. The V gene's germline CDR1 is SNHLY and CDR2 FYNNEI. CDR3 region: CASSDEAGVDNEQFF. The CDR3 coding sequence is TGTGCCAGCAGTGATGAAGCGGGAGTGGACAATGAGCAGTTCTTC.

The rearrangement joins TRBV10-1 to TRBJ2-7; maybe TRBD2 (5 bases). The CDR3 runs 14 residues. Germline V gives CDR1 WNHNN, CDR2 SYGVQD (reference sequence). V was cut by 7 bases and J by 0 bases, with 13 bases left in between. In DNA form, the CDR3 reads TGCGCCAGCAAGGTCCAGCGGTCCTCCTACGAGCAGTACTTC. Translated: CASKVQRSSYEQYF.

V and J are TRBV4-2 and TRBJ2-7; 9 nucleotides line up with TRBD2. CDR3 size: 16 residues. J gave up 3 bases and V 0 bases, and 6 bases lay outside the gene matches. Germline values: CDR1 LGHNA, CDR2 YNFKEQ. The CDR3 DNA is TGTGCCAGCAGCCAAGACAGGAGCGGGGGGATCTACGAGCAGTACTTC. It is translated as CASSQDRSGGIYEQYF.